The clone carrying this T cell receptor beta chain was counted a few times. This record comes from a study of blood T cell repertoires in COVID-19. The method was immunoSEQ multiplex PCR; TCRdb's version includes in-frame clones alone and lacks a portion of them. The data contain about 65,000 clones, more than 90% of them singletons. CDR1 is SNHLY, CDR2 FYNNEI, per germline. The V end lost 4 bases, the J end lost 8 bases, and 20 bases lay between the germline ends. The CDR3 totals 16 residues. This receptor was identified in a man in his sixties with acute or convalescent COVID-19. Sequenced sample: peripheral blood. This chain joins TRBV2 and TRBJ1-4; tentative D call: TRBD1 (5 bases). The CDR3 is CASSVEQASGTEKLFF. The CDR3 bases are TGTGCCAGCAGTGTTGAACAGGCCTCAGGCACCGAAAAACTGTTTTTT.